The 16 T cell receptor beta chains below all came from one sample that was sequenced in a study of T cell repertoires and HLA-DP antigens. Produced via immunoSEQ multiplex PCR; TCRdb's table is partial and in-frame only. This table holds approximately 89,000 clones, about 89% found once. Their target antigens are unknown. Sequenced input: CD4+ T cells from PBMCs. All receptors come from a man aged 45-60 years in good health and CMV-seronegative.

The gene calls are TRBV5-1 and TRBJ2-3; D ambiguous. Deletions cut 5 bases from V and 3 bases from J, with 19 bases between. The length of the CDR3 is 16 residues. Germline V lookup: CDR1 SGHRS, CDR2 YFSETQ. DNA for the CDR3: TGCGCCAGCAGACAAGCTGGTTCCGTCACGACAGATACGCAGTATTTT. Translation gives CASRQAGSVTTDTQYF.

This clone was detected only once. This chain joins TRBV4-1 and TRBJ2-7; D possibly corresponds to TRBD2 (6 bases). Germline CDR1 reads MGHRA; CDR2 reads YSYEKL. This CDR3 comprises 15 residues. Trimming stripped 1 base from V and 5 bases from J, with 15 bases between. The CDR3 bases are TGCGCCAGCAGCCAAGTCGGGCAGGGCGGGAACGAGCAGTACTTC. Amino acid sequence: CASSQVGQGGNEQYF.

CDR3 residues: CASSQDGDLNTGELFF. As DNA, the CDR3 is TGTGCCAGCAGCCAAGACGGGGATTTGAACACCGGGGAGCTGTTTTTT. The J gene is TRBJ2-2, the V gene TRBV4-2; a weak D match, TRBD2 (5 bases). There are 16 residues in the CDR3. The germline V gene has CDR1 LGHNA and CDR2 YNFKEQ. Deletions cut 0 bases from V and 1 base from J, with 9 bases between.

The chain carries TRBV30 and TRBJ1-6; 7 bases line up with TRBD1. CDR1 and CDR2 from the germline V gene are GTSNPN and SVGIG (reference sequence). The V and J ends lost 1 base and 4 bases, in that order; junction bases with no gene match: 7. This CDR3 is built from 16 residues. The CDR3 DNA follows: TGTGCCTGGAGTGCGTTGGGGACAGTTTATAATTCACCCCTCCACTTT. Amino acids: CAWSALGTVYNSPLHF.

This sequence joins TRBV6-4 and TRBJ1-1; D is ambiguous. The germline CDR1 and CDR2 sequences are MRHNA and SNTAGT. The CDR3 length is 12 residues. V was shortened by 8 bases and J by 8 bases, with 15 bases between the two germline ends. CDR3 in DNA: TGTGCCAGCCCCGGGGATGAGGAAGAAGCTTTCTTT. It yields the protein CASPGDEEEAFF.

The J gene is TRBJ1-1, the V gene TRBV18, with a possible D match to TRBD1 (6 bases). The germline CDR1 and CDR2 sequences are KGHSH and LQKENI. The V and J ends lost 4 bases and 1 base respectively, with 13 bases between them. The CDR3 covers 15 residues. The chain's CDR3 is CASSLPGHKNTEAFF. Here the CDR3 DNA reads TGTGCCAGCTCACTCCCGGGACACAAGAACACTGAAGCTTTCTTT.

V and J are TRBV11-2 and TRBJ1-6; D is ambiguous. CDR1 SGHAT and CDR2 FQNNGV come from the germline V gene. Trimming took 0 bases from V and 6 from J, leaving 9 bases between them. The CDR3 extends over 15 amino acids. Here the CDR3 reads CASSLDLPSNSPLHF. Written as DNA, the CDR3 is TGTGCCAGCAGCTTAGATCTCCCTAGTAATTCACCCCTCCACTTT.

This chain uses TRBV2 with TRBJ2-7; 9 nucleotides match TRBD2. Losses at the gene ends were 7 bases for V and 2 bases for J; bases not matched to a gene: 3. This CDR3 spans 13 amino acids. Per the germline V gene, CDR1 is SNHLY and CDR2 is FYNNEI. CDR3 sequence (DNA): TGTGCCAGCACCGGCGGGAGGGCCTACGAGCAGTACTTC. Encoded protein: CASTGGRAYEQYF.

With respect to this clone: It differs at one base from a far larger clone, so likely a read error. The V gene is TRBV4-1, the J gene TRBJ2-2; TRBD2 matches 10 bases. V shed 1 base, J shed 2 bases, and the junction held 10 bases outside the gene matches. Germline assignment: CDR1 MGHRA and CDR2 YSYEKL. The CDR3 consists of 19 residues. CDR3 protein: CASSQGSASGSLNTGELFF. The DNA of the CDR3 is TGCGCCAGCAGCCAAGGTAGCGCTAGCGGGAGTTTAAACACCGGGGAGCTGTTTTTT.

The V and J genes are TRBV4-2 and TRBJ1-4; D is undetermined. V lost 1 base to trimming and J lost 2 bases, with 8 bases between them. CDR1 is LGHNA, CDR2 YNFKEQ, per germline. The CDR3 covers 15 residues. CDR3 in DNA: TGTGCCAGCAGCCAAGCAGACGGGACTAATGAAAAACTGTTTTTT. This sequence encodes CASSQADGTNEKLFF.

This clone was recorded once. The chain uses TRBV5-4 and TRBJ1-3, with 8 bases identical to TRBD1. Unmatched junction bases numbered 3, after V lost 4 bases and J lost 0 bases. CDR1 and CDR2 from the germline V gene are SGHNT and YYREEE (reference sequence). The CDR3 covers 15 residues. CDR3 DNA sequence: TGTGCCAGCAGCCCGGGACAGGTCTCTGGAAACACCATATATTTT. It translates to CASSPGQVSGNTIYF.

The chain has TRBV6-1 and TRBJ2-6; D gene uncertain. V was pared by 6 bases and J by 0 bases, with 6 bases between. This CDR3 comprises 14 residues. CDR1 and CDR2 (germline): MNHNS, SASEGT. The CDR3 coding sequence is TGTGCCAGCAGACAGACCTCTGGGGCCAACGTCCTGACTTTC. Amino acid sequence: CASRQTSGANVLTF.

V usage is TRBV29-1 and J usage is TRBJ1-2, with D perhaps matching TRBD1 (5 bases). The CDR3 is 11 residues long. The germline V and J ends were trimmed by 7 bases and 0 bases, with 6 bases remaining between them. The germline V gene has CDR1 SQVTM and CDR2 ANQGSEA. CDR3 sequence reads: CSATANYGYTF. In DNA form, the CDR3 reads TGCAGCGCGACAGCTAACTATGGCTACACCTTC.

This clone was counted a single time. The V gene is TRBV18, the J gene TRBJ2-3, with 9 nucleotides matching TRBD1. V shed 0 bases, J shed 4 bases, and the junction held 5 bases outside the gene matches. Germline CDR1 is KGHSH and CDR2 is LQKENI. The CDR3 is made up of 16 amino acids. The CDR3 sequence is CASSPPTGGRADTQYF. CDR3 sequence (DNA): TGTGCCAGCTCACCACCTACAGGGGGCAGGGCAGATACGCAGTATTTT.

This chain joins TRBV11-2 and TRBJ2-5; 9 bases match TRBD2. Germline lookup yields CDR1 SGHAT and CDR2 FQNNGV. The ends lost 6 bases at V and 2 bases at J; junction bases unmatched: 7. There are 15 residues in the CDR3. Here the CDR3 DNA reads TGTGCCAGCAGTTTTAGCGGGGGACCACAAGAGACCCAGTACTTC. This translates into CASSFSGGPQETQYF.

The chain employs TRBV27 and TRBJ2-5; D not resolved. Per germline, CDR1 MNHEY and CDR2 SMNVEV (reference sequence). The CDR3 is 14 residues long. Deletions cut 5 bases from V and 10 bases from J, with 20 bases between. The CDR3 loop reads CASSIRRTDGRQYF. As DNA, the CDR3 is TGTGCCAGCAGTATCCGTCGGACGGACGGACGCCAGTACTTC.